The 14 T cell receptor beta chains presented below share a single source sample, sequenced in a study of cytomegalovirus exposure and HLA in healthy donors. PCR used 60 Vbeta primers and 13 Jbeta primers. This table comes from immunoSEQ multiplex PCR, and its TCRdb copy is limited to in-frame clones, with some not included. The profile shows 100,000 to 120,000 clones, over 75% of them singletons. Sample: PBMCs. The receptors stem from a woman younger than 30 in good health and CMV-seronegative.

The sample holds a few counts of this clone. The chain joins TRBV19 to TRBJ1-1; a weak D match, TRBD1 (5 bases). V was pared by 1 base and J by 4 bases, with 10 bases between. The CDR3 loop spans 14 amino acids. The germline V gene encodes CDR1 LNHDA and CDR2 SQIVND (reference sequence). The CDR3 DNA reads as TGTGCCAGTAGTATAGGCGGGGGGAGCACTGAAGCTTTCTTT. Encoded protein: CASSIGGGSTEAFF.

The chain carries TRBV2 and TRBJ1-6; D is unclear. CDR3 length: 11 residues. V was clipped by 6 bases and J by 10 bases, with 7 bases between them. Germline V gene data show CDR1 as SNHLY and CDR2 as FYNNEI. Here the CDR3 reads CASRNGSPLHF. The CDR3 DNA follows: TGTGCCAGCAGAAACGGGTCACCCCTCCACTTT.

This chain joins TRBV18 and TRBJ1-1; D unresolved. CDR1 is KGHSH, CDR2 LQKENI, per germline. V lost 1 base and J 0 bases, leaving 6 bases between the germline ends. The length of the CDR3 is 14 residues. The CDR3 loop reads CASSPQTVNTEAFF. CDR3 DNA: TGTGCCAGCTCACCACAAACAGTGAACACTGAAGCTTTCTTT.

Concerning this clone itself: The junction shows a germline mismatch at one end, possibly a read error. This chain joins TRBV7-7 and TRBJ2-1, with 7 bases identical to TRBD2. Germline CDR1 reads SSHAT; CDR2 reads FNYEAQ (reference sequence). The CDR3 runs 14 residues. The CDR3 is CASSQAGPNNEQFF. CDR3 DNA sequence: TGTGCTAGCAGCCAAGCGGGACCAAACAATGAGCAGTTCTTC.

The chain employs TRBV19 and TRBJ2-1; D is possibly TRBD1 (8 bases). Trimming removed 4 bases at V and 8 bases at J, with 12 bases between. Germline loops: CDR1 LNHDA, CDR2 SQIVND (reference sequence). The CDR3 runs 13 residues. The chain's CDR3 is CASSNRGGDEQFF. The CDR3 DNA reads as TGTGCCAGTAGTAACAGGGGGGGGGATGAGCAGTTCTTC.

The chain uses TRBV19 and TRBJ2-1, with 13 bases identical to TRBD2. Trimming cost V 6 bases and J 3 bases; bases outside gene matches: 5. Per the germline V gene, CDR1 is LNHDA and CDR2 is SQIVND (reference sequence). The CDR3 length is 16 residues. This CDR3 reads CASSRLAGGVYNEQFF. The CDR3 DNA follows: TGTGCCAGTAGCCGACTAGCGGGAGGCGTCTACAATGAGCAGTTCTTC.

The J gene is TRBJ1-3, the V gene TRBV29-1; D ambiguous. Trimming stripped 5 bases from V and 2 bases from J, with 10 bases between. Germline V lookup: CDR1 SQVTM, CDR2 ANQGSEA. This CDR3 contains 13 residues. CDR3 coding DNA: TGCAGCGTTCTTTCGAGTGCTGGAAACACCATATATTTT. As protein: CSVLSSAGNTIYF. The full variable domain, in which reference TRBV29-1 and TRBJ1-3 provide the parts outside the CDR3, is SAVISQKPSRDICQRGTSLTIQCQVDSQVTMMFWYRQQPGQSLTLIATANQGSEATYESGFVIDKFPISRPNLTFSTLTVSNMSPEDSSIYLCSVLSSAGNTIYFGEGSWLTVV.

The gene calls are TRBV7-2 and TRBJ2-3; possible D gene TRBD2, 6 bases. The CDR3 is 16 amino acids. The germline V gene has CDR1 SGHTA and CDR2 FQGNSA. Trimming removed 2 bases from V and 2 bases from J, with 14 bases in between. The DNA for the CDR3 is TGTGCCAGCAGCTTAACCGGGAGCCCCCCCACAGATACGCAGTATTTT. Translation: CASSLTGSPPTDTQYF.

The rearrangement joins TRBV2 to TRBJ1-3; D is unresolved. Trimming removed 6 bases from V and 0 bases from J, with 9 bases in between. Germline V gene sequence: CDR1 SNHLY, CDR2 FYNNEI. The CDR3 length is 14 residues. In DNA form, the CDR3 reads TGTGCCAGCAGCCCCTTGTACTCTGGAAACACCATATATTTT. It encodes CASSPLYSGNTIYF.

Only a few counts were recorded for this clone. V is TRBV6-1 and J is TRBJ1-5; tentative D call: TRBD1 (6 bases). Germline lookup yields CDR1 MNHNS and CDR2 SASEGT. Trimming removed 6 bases at V and 2 bases at J, with 11 bases between. The CDR3 sequence is 14 residues long. The CDR3 loop is CASRLQGGNQPQHF. The CDR3 DNA is TGTGCCAGCAGGTTACAGGGAGGCAATCAGCCCCAGCATTTT.

This clone appeared a few times. The rearrangement links TRBV27 to TRBJ2-7; 7 bases line up with TRBD2. The junction had 11 bases not matched to a gene; V was cut back by 6 bases and J by 3 bases. The length of the CDR3 is 15 residues. Germline CDR1 and CDR2: MNHEY and SMNVEV (reference sequence). In nucleotides, the CDR3 is TGTGCCAGCAGCTTACGGGGGGACTCCTACTACGAGCAGTACTTC. It is translated as CASSLRGDSYYEQYF.

The V gene is TRBV28, the J gene TRBJ2-1, with 10 bases aligning to TRBD2. Looked up from germline, CDR1 is MDHEN and CDR2 is SYDVKM. The CDR3 has 16 amino acids. The J segment lost 8 bases and the V segment lost 7 bases, leaving 14 bases of the junction unmatched. CDR3 sequence: CASKGAGGPLWDEQFF. As DNA, the CDR3 is TGTGCCAGCAAAGGAGCGGGGGGGCCTCTTTGGGATGAGCAGTTCTTC.

The gene calls are TRBV11-2 and TRBJ2-2; D is possibly TRBD1 (5 bases). The CDR3 covers 13 residues. Deletions cut 8 bases from V and 6 bases from J, with 13 bases between. Germline V gene data show CDR1 as SGHAT and CDR2 as FQNNGV. The CDR3 protein is CASRQSESGELFF. In DNA, the CDR3 is TGTGCCAGCCGACAGAGTGAGTCCGGGGAGCTGTTTTTT.

The chain carries TRBV6-5 and TRBJ2-7, with TRBD2 matching 7 bases. With V trimmed by 2 bases and J by 4 bases, 5 bases remained unmatched. Germline V gene lookup returns CDR1 MNHEY and CDR2 SVGAGI. This CDR3 has 14 residues. The CDR3 nucleotides are TGTGCCAGCAGTTACACGGGGGGAGAGTACGAGCAGTACTTC. It specifies CASSYTGGEYEQYF.